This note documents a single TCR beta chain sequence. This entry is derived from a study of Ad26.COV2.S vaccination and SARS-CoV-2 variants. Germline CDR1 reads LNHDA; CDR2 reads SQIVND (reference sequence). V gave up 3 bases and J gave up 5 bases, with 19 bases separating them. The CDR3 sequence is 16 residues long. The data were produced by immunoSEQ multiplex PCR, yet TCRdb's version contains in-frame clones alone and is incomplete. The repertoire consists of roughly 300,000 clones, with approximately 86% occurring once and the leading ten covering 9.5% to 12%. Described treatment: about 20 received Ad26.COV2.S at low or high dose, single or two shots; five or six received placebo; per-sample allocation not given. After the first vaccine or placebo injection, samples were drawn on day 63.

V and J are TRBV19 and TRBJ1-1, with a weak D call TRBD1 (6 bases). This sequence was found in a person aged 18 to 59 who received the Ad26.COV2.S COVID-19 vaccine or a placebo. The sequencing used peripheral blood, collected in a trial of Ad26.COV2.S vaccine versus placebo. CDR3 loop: CASSIHLGGQETEAFF. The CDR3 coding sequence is TGTGCCAGTAGTATCCACCTGGGGGGGCAGGAGACTGAAGCTTTCTTT.